A selection of T cell receptor beta chains follows, all from one sample in a study of blood T cells in healthy people across ages. From the 5' RACE reads, TCRdb called clonotypes with MiXCR, one entry per CDR3 protein. In the table there are fewer than 600,000 distinct CDR3 sequences, roughly a quarter of which are singletons. The same data also contributed to another study, on T cells of mothers and their children.

What was sequenced was blood. These receptors were collected from a boy between 2 and 10 years old in good health. CDR3s include the opening cysteine and the closing phenylalanine or tryptophan.

v_gene,j_gene,CDR3aa
TRBV7-2,TRBJ1-1,CASSLEEERPPEAFF
TRBV6-2/TRBV6-3,.,CASSTAPSSGEYNEQFF
TRBV12-3/TRBV12-4,TRBJ2-3,CASSLGGTRTDTQYF
TRBV15,TRBJ1-5,CATSRFNQPQHF
TRBV7-9,TRBJ2-3,CASSSRTGPTDTQYF
TRBV7-2,TRBJ1-3,CASSLVAATGNTIYF
TRBV12-3/TRBV12-4,TRBJ2-1,CASSLVSGRTTGNPNEQFF
TRBV7-2,.,CASSPPGRGGQGEQFF
TRBV2,.,CASSIPTGYEQYF
TRBV15,.,CATSRGNMHEQYF
TRBV20-1,TRBJ2-1,CSARPAGWSSYNEQFF
TRBV27,TRBJ2-7,CASSVTSGAYEQYF
TRBV19,TRBJ1-4,CASSIRRGATNEKLFF
TRBV5-1,TRBJ2-5,CASSLAGQRETQYF
TRBV12-3/TRBV12-4,TRBJ1-2,CASSPPGGNYGYTF
TRBV6-5,TRBJ2-5,CASRPGTGDQETQYF
TRBV30,TRBJ2-5,CAWRTGGSQETQYF
TRBV6-6,TRBJ2-3,CASRTGVFTSTDTQYF
TRBV29-1,.,CSVPGQGMLEQYF
TRBV3-1,TRBJ2-2,CASRESNTGELFF
TRBV19,TRBJ2-5,CASHWSETQYF
TRBV3-1,TRBJ2-1,CASSQFLAGVQEQFF
TRBV7-9,TRBJ2-4,CASCTFTGGGNIQYF
TRBV20-1,TRBJ1-1,CSARDQGGANTEAFF
TRBV28,TRBJ2-4,CASSLGRGPILAKNIQYF
TRBV11-2,TRBJ2-3,CASRKGEVDTQYF
TRBV7-2,TRBJ2-7,CASSLQDSVGQYF
TRBV12-3/TRBV12-4,TRBJ1-4,CASSTSDRGGEKLFF
TRBV20-1,.,CSARGGALKRYNEQFF
TRBV9,TRBJ1-6,CASSARQGDSPLHF
TRBV28,TRBJ2-7,CASSRDRYYDQYF
TRBV3-1,TRBJ2-5,CASSGSPETQYF
TRBV20-1,TRBJ2-3,CSARASGASTDTQYF
TRBV20-1,TRBJ2-3,CSAVLAGGSTDTQYF
TRBV7-9,TRBJ1-5,CASSSAPQPQHF
TRBV29-1,TRBJ1-1,CSVPIQVLNTEAFF
TRBV29-1,TRBJ2-1,CSVEGGLAGHGYNEQFF
TRBV12-5,TRBJ2-7,CASGLPIRQGEVIEQYF
TRBV3-1,TRBJ2-1,CASSQVRGNSYNEQFF
TRBV20-1,TRBJ2-5,CSATPPSGRLRETQYF
TRBV12-3/TRBV12-4,TRBJ2-6,CASSFGSGRGHGANVLTF
TRBV10-3,TRBJ1-1,CAISESNGDEAFF
TRBV20-1,TRBJ2-7,CSAPLTGGHEQYF
TRBV15,TRBJ2-7,CATSSFWAGKRTYEQYF
TRBV7-8,TRBJ2-3,CASSPDYLTDTQYF
TRBV20-1,TRBJ1-2,CSARAPTDYGYTF
TRBV14,TRBJ2-1,CASSPPGGVGEQFF
TRBV20-1,TRBJ2-1,CSVQGGVQRDEQFF
TRBV5-1,TRBJ1-1,CASSPGTGYEAFF
TRBV12-3/TRBV12-4,TRBJ1-2,CASSLVAGNGYTF
TRBV11-2,TRBJ1-2,CASSLFVGPYGYTF
TRBV9,.,CASSDRGAGNNEQFF